The 31 T cell receptor beta chains below come from one sample, sequenced in a study of OX40 agonist ivuxolimab in advanced cancers. Profiled with immunoSEQ multiplex PCR; TCRdb holds only in-frame clones, not every one. In the table there are 6,000 or so clones, roughly 80% of which are singletons. The input for sequencing was CD4+ or CD8+ T cells sorted from blood, taken in a trial of the OX40 agonist ivuxolimab. The receptors were sampled from an adult with an advanced solid tumor such as melanoma, head and neck, liver or kidney cancer.

The V call is TRBV4-1, the J call TRBJ1-3; D unclear. The CDR3 is made up of 15 amino acids. The ends were cut back, 4 bases at V and 0 bases at J, with 10 bases in the middle. The germline V gene has CDR1 MGHRA and CDR2 YSYEKL. The CDR3 sequence is CASSLEGSSGNTIYF. Here the CDR3 DNA reads TGCGCCAGCAGCCTGGAGGGTTCCTCTGGAAACACCATATATTTT.

The chain links TRBV11-1 to TRBJ2-7; 10 positions match TRBD2. Trimming at V came to 3 bases and at J to 4 bases, leaving 6 bases not matched to a gene. This CDR3 is 15 amino acids long. In germline, CDR1 is SGHAT, CDR2 FQDESV (reference sequence). The CDR3 spells CASSFGRTSGYEQYF. DNA for the CDR3: TGTGCCAGCAGCTTTGGAAGGACTAGCGGTTACGAGCAGTACTTC.

The rearrangement links TRBV6-9 to TRBJ2-7; 9 bases fit TRBD2. The ends lost 3 bases at V and 7 bases at J; junction bases unmatched: 10. CDR3 length: 15 residues. The germline CDR1 and CDR2 sequences are MNHGY and SVAAGI. In DNA form, the CDR3 reads TGTGCCAGCAGTTACTATCCGGGCGGGAGGGGTGAGCAGTACTTC. This sequence encodes CASSYYPGGRGEQYF.

The CDR3 spells CASSPEASFYNEQFF. In nucleotides, the CDR3 is TGTGCCAGCTCACCAGAGGCTAGCTTCTACAATGAGCAGTTCTTC. The genes are TRBV18 and TRBJ2-1, with a tentative D call TRBD2 (5 bases). Trimming removed 2 bases at V and 3 bases at J, with 11 bases between. The CDR3 runs 15 residues. CDR1 is KGHSH and CDR2 is LQKENI in the germline V gene.

The V gene is TRBV7-2, the J gene TRBJ2-7; D may be TRBD2 (5 bases). Trimming took off 5 bases at V and 2 bases at J, with 19 bases between the two ends. The CDR3 consists of 16 residues. Germline V gives CDR1 SGHTA, CDR2 FQGNSA. The CDR3 region has the DNA TGTGCCAGCAGCATACTAGATAGGCCCGCCGCCTACGAGCAGTACTTC. It specifies CASSILDRPAAYEQYF.

The chain joins TRBV7-9 to TRBJ2-1, with a tentative D call TRBD1 (6 bases). The germline gives CDR1 SEHNR, CDR2 FQNEAQ (reference sequence). The CDR3 extends over 13 amino acids. V was clipped by 5 bases and J by 9 bases, with 14 bases between them. CDR3 nucleotides: TGTGCCAGCAGCCCTAACCTAGGGGGTGAGCAGTTCTTC. It is translated as CASSPNLGGEQFF. The full variable domain, completed using reference TRBV7-9 and TRBJ2-1, is DTGVSQNPRHKITKRGQNVTFRCDPISEHNRLYWYRQTLGQGPEFLTYFQNEAQLEKSRLLSDRFSAERPKGSFSTLEIQRTEQGDSAMYLCASSPNLGGEQFFGPGTRLTVL.

This clone came up once. The CDR3 is CASSSNRDFSYEQYF. The CDR3 region has the DNA TGTGCCAGCAGCTCCAATCGGGACTTTTCCTACGAGCAGTACTTC. V and J are TRBV7-9 and TRBJ2-7; possible D gene TRBD2, 6 bases. The V gene lost 4 bases and the J gene lost 1 base, with 14 bases spanning the gap. The germline CDR1 and CDR2 sequences are SEHNR and FQNEAQ (reference sequence). This CDR3 has 15 residues.

V is TRBV7-8 and J is TRBJ1-5; no definite D call. CDR1 SGHVS and CDR2 FQNEAQ come from the germline V gene. The CDR3 sequence is 14 residues long. V was shortened by 1 base and J by 7 bases, with 11 bases between the two germline ends. CDR3 residues: CASSLGGGGQPQHF. The DNA for the CDR3 is TGTGCCAGCAGCTTAGGCGGCGGCGGCCAGCCCCAGCATTTT.

This clone was recorded only once. J is TRBJ1-5 and V is TRBV30; D is unresolved. Germline assignment: CDR1 GTSNPN and CDR2 SVGIG (reference sequence). V was trimmed by 3 bases and J by 4 bases, leaving 10 bases between them. There are 13 residues in the CDR3. The CDR3 reads CAWSEDKNQPQHF. For the CDR3, the DNA is TGTGCCTGGAGCGAAGACAAGAATCAGCCCCAGCATTTT. Together with reference TRBV30 and TRBJ1-5, the CDR3 gives the full variable domain: SQTIHQWPATLVQPVGSPLSLECTVEGTSNPNLYWYRQAAGRGLQLLFYSVGIGQISSEVPQNLSASRPQDRQFILSSKKLLLSDSGFYLCAWSEDKNQPQHFGDGTRLSIL.

This clone appeared a single time. V usage is TRBV6-4 and J usage is TRBJ1-2; D remains ambiguous. V lost 0 bases, J lost 5 bases, and 13 bases lay in between. CDR3 length: 15 residues. CDR1 is MRHNA, CDR2 SNTAGT, per germline. The CDR3 region is CASSDSRTVQYGYTF. CDR3 DNA: TGTGCCAGCAGTGACTCGAGGACGGTGCAGTATGGCTACACCTTC.

In DNA form, the CDR3 reads TGTGCCAGCAGCCTTGGACTAGCGGACAATGAGCAGTTCTTC. Protein product: CASSLGLADNEQFF. The J gene is TRBJ2-1, the V gene TRBV28; 10 bases line up with TRBD2. Looked up from germline, CDR1 is MDHEN and CDR2 is SYDVKM. The ends lost 6 bases at V and 5 bases at J; junction bases unmatched: 4. The CDR3 runs 14 residues.

Regarding this clone: At the DNA level, this CDR3 is encoded by other sequences in the same sample as well. This chain connects TRBV19 to TRBJ2-7; 10 bases are a match to TRBD2. CDR1 is LNHDA and CDR2 is SQIVND in the germline V gene (reference sequence). J lost 3 bases, V lost 2 bases, and 4 bases had no gene match. CDR3 length: 15 residues. The CDR3 DNA is TGTGCCAGTAGTATAACTACTAGCGGGAACTACGAGCAGTACTTC. It specifies CASSITTSGNYEQYF.

V and J are TRBV4-1 and TRBJ2-7, with D perhaps TRBD1 or TRBD2 (5 bases each). The CDR3 is made up of 14 amino acids. V was trimmed by 1 base and J by 3 bases, leaving 10 bases between them. CDR1 and CDR2 (germline): MGHRA, YSYEKL. CDR3 in DNA: TGCGCCAGCAGCCAAGGCAGGGACCACTACGAGCAGTACTTC. Amino acids: CASSQGRDHYEQYF.

V and J are TRBV7-9 and TRBJ2-3; weak D call: TRBD2 (5 bases). The CDR3 spans 13 residues. Trimming pared 4 bases from V and 10 bases from J, leaving 15 bases between. Germline V CDR1 and CDR2: SEHNR, FQNEAQ (reference sequence). The CDR3 here is CASSSPRESPQYF. The CDR3 coding sequence is TGTGCCAGCAGCTCGCCCCGGGAAAGCCCGCAGTATTTT. The variable domain in full, completed from reference TRBV7-9 and TRBJ2-3, reads DTGVSQNPRHKITKRGQNVTFRCDPISEHNRLYWYRQTLGQGPEFLTYFQNEAQLEKSRLLSDRFSAERPKGSFSTLEIQRTEQGDSAMYLCASSSPRESPQYFGPGTRLTVL.

The chain carries TRBV5-4 and TRBJ1-2, with a possible D match to TRBD1 (6 bases). The ends were cut back, 4 bases at V and 7 bases at J, with 8 bases in the middle. Germline V gene lookup returns CDR1 SGHNT and CDR2 YYREEE (reference sequence). The CDR3 is 11 residues long. The CDR3 sequence is CASSPGAGYTF. CDR3 nucleotide sequence: TGTGCCAGCAGCCCAGGGGCTGGCTACACCTTC.

The CDR3: CASSIKTSGVGDTQYF. The CDR3 DNA sequence: TGTGCCAGTAGTATAAAGACTAGCGGAGTGGGAGATACGCAGTATTTT. The rearrangement joins TRBV19 to TRBJ2-3; 9 bases align to TRBD2. CDR3 length equals 16 residues. The germline CDR1 and CDR2 sequences are LNHDA and SQIVND (reference sequence). V gave up 2 bases and J gave up 5 bases; unmatched junction bases: 8.

Remarks on this clone: The sample contains more than one DNA sequence encoding this CDR3. The chain uses TRBV5-1 and TRBJ2-5, with 11 bases matching TRBD1. The CDR3 is made up of 15 amino acids. J was trimmed by 5 bases and V by 4 bases; bases with no gene match: 7. Germline V lookup: CDR1 SGHRS, CDR2 YFSETQ. CDR3 region: CASSGGTGGLETQYF. The CDR3, as DNA: TGCGCCAGCAGCGGGGGGACAGGGGGGTTGGAGACCCAGTACTTC.

This clone is medium-sized in the sample. The chain couples TRBV9 to TRBJ1-5; D ambiguous. Deletions cut 0 bases from V and 7 bases from J, with 11 bases between. Germline V gene sequence: CDR1 SGDLS, CDR2 YYNGEE. This CDR3 is built from 14 residues. The CDR3 loop reads CASSVGGPGQPQHF. The CDR3 region has the DNA TGTGCCAGCAGCGTAGGAGGGCCCGGGCAGCCCCAGCATTTT.

By share, this clone ranks as large. The chain links TRBV27 to TRBJ1-6; 7 nucleotides agree with TRBD1. V lost 5 bases and J lost 9; bases outside the gene matches: 10. The CDR3 covers 15 residues. The V gene's germline CDR1 is MNHEY and CDR2 SMNVEV (reference sequence). Here the CDR3 reads CASSPDRVGASPLHF. CDR3 DNA sequence: TGTGCCAGCAGTCCAGACAGGGTCGGCGCTTCACCCCTCCACTTT.

This clone was seen a handful of times. The chain joins TRBV21-1 to TRBJ2-2; the DNA was not compared with TRBD1, the D call given in the table. TRBV21-1 counts as a pseudogene. The CDR3 runs 20 residues. CDR3 loop: CASSKGDNNQGPPNTGELFF. CDR3 sequence (DNA): TGTGCCAGCAGCAAGGGCGACAATAATCAGGGTCCCCCGAACACCGGGGAGCTGTTTTTT.

The V and J genes are TRBV4-1 and TRBJ2-2; TRBD2 is a possible D gene (6 bases). CDR3 length: 15 amino acids. The germline V gene encodes CDR1 MGHRA and CDR2 YSYEKL. The germline V and J ends were trimmed by 3 bases and 2 bases, with 10 bases remaining between them. The CDR3, as DNA: TGCGCCAGCAGCCAGTACGGGGGAAACACCGGGGAGCTGTTTTTT. It is translated as CASSQYGGNTGELFF.

V usage is TRBV7-9 and J usage is TRBJ1-1; D is uncertain. The CDR3 is 13 amino acids. Germline lookup yields CDR1 SEHNR and CDR2 FQNEAQ (reference sequence). Trimming removed 3 bases from V and 1 base from J, with 6 bases in between. CDR3 sequence: CASSLAGNTEAFF. Here the CDR3 DNA reads TGTGCCAGCAGCTTGGCAGGGAACACTGAAGCTTTCTTT.

The chain uses TRBV27 and TRBJ2-2; 7 bases line up with TRBD1. The CDR3 runs to 12 residues. Per the germline V gene, CDR1 is MNHEY and CDR2 is SMNVEV (reference sequence). V trimming: 7 bases; J trimming: 8 bases; junction bases outside the gene matches: 4. The CDR3 DNA reads as TGTGCCAGCAAAGAGGGGGCTGGGGAGCTGTTTTTT. Protein sequence: CASKEGAGELFF.

CDR3 sequence reads: CASSLQGPLSSYNEQFF. CDR3 sequence (DNA): TGTGCCAGTAGCCTTCAGGGCCCCCTGAGCTCCTACAATGAGCAGTTCTTC. The genes are TRBV19 and TRBJ2-1; a possible D gene is TRBD1 (5 bases). Per germline, CDR1 LNHDA and CDR2 SQIVND (reference sequence). The germline V and J ends were trimmed by 6 bases and 0 bases, with 18 bases remaining between them. The CDR3 sequence is 17 residues long.

The CDR3 DNA reads TGTGCCAGCAGCAACCGGGACAGAGGTCAGCCCCAGCATTTT. Translated: CASSNRDRGQPQHF. The V call is TRBV9, the J call TRBJ1-5; 7 nucleotides line up with TRBD1. The germline V gene has CDR1 SGDLS and CDR2 YYNGEE. V trimming: 4 bases; J trimming: 6 bases; junction bases outside the gene matches: 7. CDR3 length equals 14 residues.

This chain joins TRBV11-1 and TRBJ2-1; D might be TRBD1 (5 bases). CDR3 length equals 16 residues. Trimming removed 1 base from V and 7 bases from J, with 17 bases in between. Germline V gene lookup returns CDR1 SGHAT and CDR2 FQDESV (reference sequence). CDR3 sequence: CASSLGAGLMVNEQFF. The DNA of the CDR3 is TGTGCCAGCAGCTTAGGGGCAGGGCTCATGGTTAATGAGCAGTTCTTC.

The chain carries TRBV7-9 and TRBJ2-7; D remains unclear. The germline V and J ends were trimmed by 1 base and 0 bases, with 4 bases remaining between them. The CDR3 is 13 residues long. Per germline, CDR1 SEHNR and CDR2 FQNEAQ (reference sequence). The CDR3: CASSLVSSYEQYF. CDR3 DNA: TGTGCCAGCAGCTTAGTCTCCTCCTACGAGCAGTACTTC.

This clone turned up a few times. The chain has TRBV6-5 and TRBJ2-5; D is ambiguous. Trimming took off 7 bases at V and 1 base at J, with 4 bases between the two ends. From germline, CDR1 is MNHEY and CDR2 SVGAGI. This CDR3 is built from 11 residues. As DNA, the CDR3 is TGTGCCAGCACCTTCCAAGAGACCCAGTACTTC. Encoded protein: CASTFQETQYF.

This clone was found once. The rearrangement joins TRBV7-8 to TRBJ2-3; no reliable D call. The length of the CDR3 is 15 residues. V was trimmed by 3 bases and J by 1 base, leaving 11 bases between them. Germline CDR1 and CDR2: SGHVS and FQNEAQ. CDR3 region: CASSLTRAGTDTQYF. In nucleotides, the CDR3 is TGTGCCAGCAGCTTGACTCGAGCCGGCACAGATACGCAGTATTTT. Based on the CDR3 plus reference TRBV7-8 and TRBJ2-3, the full variable domain is GAGVSQSPRYKVAKRGQDVALRCDPISGHVSLFWYQQALGQGPEFLTYFQNEAQLDKSGLPSDRFFAERPEGSVSTLKIQRTQQEDSAVYLCASSLTRAGTDTQYFGPGTRLTVL.

The V call is TRBV5-5, the J call TRBJ1-4; no definite D call. The V gene's germline CDR1 is SGHKS and CDR2 YYEKEE (reference sequence). V was shortened by 0 bases and J by 5 bases, with 11 bases between the two germline ends. This CDR3 comprises 15 residues. This CDR3 reads CASSLGGERNEKLFF. The CDR3 nucleotides read TGTGCCAGCAGCTTGGGCGGGGAGAGGAATGAAAAACTGTTTTTT.

The CDR3: CASATNTEAFF. CDR3 DNA sequence: TGTGCTAGTGCTACAAACACTGAAGCTTTCTTT. This chain connects TRBV12-5 to TRBJ1-1; no clear D gene. V gave up 7 bases and J gave up 2 bases, with 5 bases separating them. Germline CDR1 LGHNT, CDR2 FRNRAP. The CDR3 covers 11 residues.